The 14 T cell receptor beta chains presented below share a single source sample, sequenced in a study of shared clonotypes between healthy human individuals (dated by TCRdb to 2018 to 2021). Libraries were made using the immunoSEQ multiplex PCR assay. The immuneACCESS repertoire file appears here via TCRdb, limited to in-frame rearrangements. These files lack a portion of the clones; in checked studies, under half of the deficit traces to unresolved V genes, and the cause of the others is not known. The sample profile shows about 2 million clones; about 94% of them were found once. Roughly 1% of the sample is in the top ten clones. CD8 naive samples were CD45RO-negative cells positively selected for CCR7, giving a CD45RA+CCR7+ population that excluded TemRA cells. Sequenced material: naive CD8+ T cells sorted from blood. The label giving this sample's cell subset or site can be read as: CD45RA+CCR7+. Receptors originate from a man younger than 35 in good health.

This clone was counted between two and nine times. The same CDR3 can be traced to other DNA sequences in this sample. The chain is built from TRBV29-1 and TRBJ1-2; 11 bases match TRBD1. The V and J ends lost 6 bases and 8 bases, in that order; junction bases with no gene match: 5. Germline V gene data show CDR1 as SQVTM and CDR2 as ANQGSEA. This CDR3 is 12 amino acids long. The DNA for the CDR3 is TGCAGCGTCGGACAGGGGGCGGGAGGCTACACCTTC. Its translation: CSVGQGAGGYTF.

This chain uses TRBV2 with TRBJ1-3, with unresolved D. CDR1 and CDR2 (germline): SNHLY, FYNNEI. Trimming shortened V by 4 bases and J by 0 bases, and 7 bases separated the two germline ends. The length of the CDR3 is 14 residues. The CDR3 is CASSVSGSGNTIYF. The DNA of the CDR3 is TGTGCCAGCAGTGTGTCAGGCTCTGGAAACACCATATATTTT.

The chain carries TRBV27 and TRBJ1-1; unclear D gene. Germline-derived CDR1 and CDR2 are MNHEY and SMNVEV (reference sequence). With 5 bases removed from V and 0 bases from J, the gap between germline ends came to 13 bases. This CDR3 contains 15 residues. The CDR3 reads CASSPILGMNTEAFF. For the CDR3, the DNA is TGTGCCAGCAGTCCGATATTGGGTATGAACACTGAAGCTTTCTTT.

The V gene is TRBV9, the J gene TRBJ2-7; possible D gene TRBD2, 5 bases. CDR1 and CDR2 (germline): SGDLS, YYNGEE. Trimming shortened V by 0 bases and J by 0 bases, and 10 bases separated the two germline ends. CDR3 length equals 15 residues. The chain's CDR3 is CASSVGGDLSYEQYF. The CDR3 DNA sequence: TGTGCCAGCAGCGTAGGGGGAGACCTCTCCTACGAGCAGTACTTC.

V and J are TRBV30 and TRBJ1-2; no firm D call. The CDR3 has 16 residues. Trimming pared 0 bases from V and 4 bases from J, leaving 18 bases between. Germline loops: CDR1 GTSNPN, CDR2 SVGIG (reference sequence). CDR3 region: CAWSVWSGVRAYGYTF. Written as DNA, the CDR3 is TGTGCCTGGAGTGTTTGGAGCGGGGTACGGGCCTATGGCTACACCTTC.

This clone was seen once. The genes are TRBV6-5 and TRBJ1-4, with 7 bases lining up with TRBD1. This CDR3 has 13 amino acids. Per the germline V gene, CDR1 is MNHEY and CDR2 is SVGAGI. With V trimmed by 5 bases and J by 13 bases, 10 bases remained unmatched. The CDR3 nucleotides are TGTGCCAGCAGTGGGGACAGCCCCTTAAGACTGTTTTTT. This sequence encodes CASSGDSPLRLFF.

The CDR3 reads CASSEFNSQETQYF. The CDR3 region has the DNA TGTGCCAGCAGTGAATTCAACAGTCAAGAGACCCAGTACTTC. J is TRBJ2-5 and V is TRBV25-1; D uncertain. Germline loops: CDR1 MGHDK, CDR2 SYGVNS. The CDR3 is 14 residues long. With 1 base removed from V and 2 bases from J, the gap between germline ends came to 8 bases.

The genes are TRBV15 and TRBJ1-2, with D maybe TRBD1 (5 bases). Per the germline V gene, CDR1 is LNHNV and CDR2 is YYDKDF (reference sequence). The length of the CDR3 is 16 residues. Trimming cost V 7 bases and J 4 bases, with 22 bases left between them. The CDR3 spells CATTKKGMSPGYGYTF. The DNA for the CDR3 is TGTGCCACCACTAAGAAGGGGATGAGTCCGGGCTATGGCTACACCTTC.

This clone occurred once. CDR3 nucleotide sequence: TGTGCCAGCACCCTCGAAGAGACCCAGTACTTC. It codes for CASTLEETQYF. This chain connects TRBV6-6 to TRBJ2-5; no definite D call. This CDR3 comprises 11 residues. Germline V gene sequence: CDR1 MNHNY, CDR2 SVGAGI (reference sequence). V was trimmed by 7 bases and J by 3 bases, leaving 6 bases between them.

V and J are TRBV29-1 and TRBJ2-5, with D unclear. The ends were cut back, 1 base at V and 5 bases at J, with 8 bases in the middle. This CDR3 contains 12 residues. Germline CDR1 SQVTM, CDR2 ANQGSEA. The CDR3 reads CSVEGSGETQYF. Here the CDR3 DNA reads TGCAGCGTTGAAGGGTCAGGCGAGACCCAGTACTTC.

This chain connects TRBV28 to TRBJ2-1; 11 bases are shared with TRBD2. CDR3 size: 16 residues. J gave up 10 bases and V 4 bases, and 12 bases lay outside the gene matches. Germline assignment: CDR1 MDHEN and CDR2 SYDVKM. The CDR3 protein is CASSSPTSGAAGEQFF. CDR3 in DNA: TGTGCCAGCAGTTCCCCGACTAGCGGGGCGGCCGGGGAGCAGTTCTTC.

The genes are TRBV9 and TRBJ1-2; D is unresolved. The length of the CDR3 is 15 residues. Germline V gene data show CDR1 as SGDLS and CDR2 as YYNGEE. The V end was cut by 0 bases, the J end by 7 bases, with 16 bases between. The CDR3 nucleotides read TGTGCCAGCAGCGTAGCTTTTTCCGGGTATGGTGGCTACACCTTC. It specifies CASSVAFSGYGGYTF.

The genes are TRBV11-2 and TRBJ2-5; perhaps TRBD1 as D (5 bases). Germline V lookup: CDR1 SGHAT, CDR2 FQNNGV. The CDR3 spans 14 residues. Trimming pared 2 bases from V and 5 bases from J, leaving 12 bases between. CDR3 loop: CASSLTRVGETQYF. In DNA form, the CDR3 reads TGTGCCAGCAGCTTAACCAGGGTAGGGGAGACCCAGTACTTC.

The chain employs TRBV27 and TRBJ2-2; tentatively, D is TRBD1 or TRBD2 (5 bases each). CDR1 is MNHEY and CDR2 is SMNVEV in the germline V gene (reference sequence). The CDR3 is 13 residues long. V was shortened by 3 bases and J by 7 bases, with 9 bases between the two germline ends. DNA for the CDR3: TGTGCCAGCAGTTTGGGGACCTACGGGGAGCTGTTTTTT. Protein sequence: CASSLGTYGELFF.